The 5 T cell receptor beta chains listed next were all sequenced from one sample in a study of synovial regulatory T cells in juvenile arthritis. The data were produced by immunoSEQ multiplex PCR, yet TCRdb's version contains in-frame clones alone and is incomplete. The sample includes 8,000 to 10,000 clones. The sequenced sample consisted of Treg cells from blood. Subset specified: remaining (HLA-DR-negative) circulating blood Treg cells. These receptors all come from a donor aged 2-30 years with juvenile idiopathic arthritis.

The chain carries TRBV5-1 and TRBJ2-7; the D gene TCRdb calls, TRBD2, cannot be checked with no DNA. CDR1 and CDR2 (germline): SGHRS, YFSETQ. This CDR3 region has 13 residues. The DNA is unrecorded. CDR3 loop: CASSLTSSYEQYF.

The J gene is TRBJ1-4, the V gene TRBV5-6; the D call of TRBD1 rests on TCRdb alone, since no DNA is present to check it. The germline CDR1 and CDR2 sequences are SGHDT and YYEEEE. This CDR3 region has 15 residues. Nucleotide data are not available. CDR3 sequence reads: CASSLEGQGWEKLFF.

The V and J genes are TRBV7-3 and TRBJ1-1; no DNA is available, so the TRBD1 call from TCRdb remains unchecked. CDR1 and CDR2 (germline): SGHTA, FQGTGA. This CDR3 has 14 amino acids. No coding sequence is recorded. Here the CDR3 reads CASRSGRGGTEAFF.

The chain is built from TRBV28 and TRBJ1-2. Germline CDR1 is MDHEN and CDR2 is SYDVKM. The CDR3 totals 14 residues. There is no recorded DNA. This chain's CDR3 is CASSFRGAGGGYTF.

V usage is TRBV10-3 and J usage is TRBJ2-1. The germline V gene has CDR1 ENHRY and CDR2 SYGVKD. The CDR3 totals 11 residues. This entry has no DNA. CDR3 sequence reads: CAISEGNEQFF.